Each of the 16 T cell receptor beta chains below was sequenced from the same sample in a study of blood T cell repertoires in COVID-19. Data came from immunoSEQ multiplex PCR; TCRdb stores just in-frame clones and leaves some out. Of about 280,000 clones in the sample, 86% are singletons; the top ten hold about 3%. Sequencing used peripheral blood. These receptors all stem from a woman under 40 with active or convalescent COVID-19.

The J gene is TRBJ2-1, the V gene TRBV27; 8 bases fit TRBD2. Germline V lookup: CDR1 MNHEY, CDR2 SMNVEV (reference sequence). V shed 3 bases and J 4 bases; nucleotides not matched to a gene: 14. The CDR3 has 18 amino acids. The CDR3, as DNA: TGTGCCAGCAGTTTCTCAGGACTAGCTCGGGGACTTTACAATGAGCAGTTCTTC. This codes for CASSFSGLARGLYNEQFF.

The sample holds one count of this clone. The chain employs TRBV19 and TRBJ1-2; TRBD1 agrees at 9 bases. The germline gives CDR1 LNHDA, CDR2 SQIVND (reference sequence). Trimming removed 4 bases from V and 0 bases from J; junction bases left unmatched: 0. The CDR3 loop spans 14 amino acids. CDR3 sequence (DNA): TGTGCCAGTAGTAGGGACAGGGCTAACTATGGCTACACCTTC. Translated, it gives CASSRDRANYGYTF.

This clone showed up just a few times. The J gene is TRBJ2-7, the V gene TRBV3-1 (or the pseudogene TRBV3-2); 9 nucleotides align to TRBD1. Germline trimming cut 1 base from V and 10 bases from J; bases unmatched to any gene: 2. CDR3 length: 12 residues. Germline CDR1 LGHDT, CDR2 YNNKEL (reference sequence). Here the CDR3 DNA reads TGTGCCAGCAGCCAAGGGGACAGGGTACAGTACTTC. Protein product: CASSQGDRVQYF.

The chain carries TRBV7-9 and TRBJ2-5; the match to TRBD2 covers 10 bases. Germline V lookup: CDR1 SEHNR, CDR2 FQNEAQ (reference sequence). Trimming cost V 5 bases and J 5 bases; bases outside gene matches: 8. This CDR3 spans 15 amino acids. The CDR3, as DNA: TGTGCCAGCAGCCTAAGCGGGGGGGCGTTTGAGACCCAGTACTTC. Protein: CASSLSGGAFETQYF.

This chain links TRBV7-2 with TRBJ1-4; D uncertain. The V end lost 5 bases, the J end lost 5 bases, and 9 bases lay between the germline ends. CDR1 SGHTA and CDR2 FQGNSA come from the germline V gene. The CDR3 runs to 13 residues. CDR3 DNA sequence: TGTGCCAGCAGCACCGGACTGAATGAAAAACTGTTTTTT. Encoded protein: CASSTGLNEKLFF.

J is TRBJ1-2 and V is TRBV14, with TRBD1 matching over 10 bases. The CDR3 length is 18 residues. CDR1 and CDR2 from the germline V gene are SGHDN and FVKESK. J was trimmed by 8 bases and V by 3 bases; bases with no gene match: 18. Written as DNA, the CDR3 is TGTGCCAGCAGCCATACGTACCGGGACAGGGGCCGACCTGCCGGCTACACCTTC. It codes for CASSHTYRDRGRPAGYTF. Looking up the rest from reference TRBV14 and TRBJ1-2 gives the full variable domain: EAGVTQFPSHSVIEKGQTVTLRCDPISGHDNLYWYRRVMGKEIKFLLHFVKESKQDESGMPNNRFLAERTGGTYSTLKVQPAELEDSGVYFCASSHTYRDRGRPAGYTFGSGTRLTVV.

The chain uses TRBV27 and TRBJ1-2; D is ambiguous. From germline, CDR1 is MNHEY and CDR2 SMNVEV (reference sequence). The V end was cut by 8 bases, the J end by 0 bases, with 13 bases between. The length of the CDR3 is 14 residues. CDR3 loop: CASAPNRANYGYTF. CDR3 in DNA: TGTGCCAGCGCCCCCAACCGGGCTAACTATGGCTACACCTTC.

In its sample, this clone was seen once. This chain uses TRBV7-2 with TRBJ2-1; no clear D gene. The ends were cut back, 5 bases at V and 3 bases at J, with 8 bases in the middle. The V gene's germline CDR1 is SGHTA and CDR2 FQGNSA. The length of the CDR3 is 13 residues. This chain's CDR3 is CASSPTYYNEQFF. CDR3 nucleotide sequence: TGTGCCAGCAGCCCGACTTACTACAATGAGCAGTTCTTC.

This chain joins TRBV7-2 and TRBJ1-1; a possible D gene is TRBD1 (6 bases). Germline V gives CDR1 SGHTA, CDR2 FQGNSA. The CDR3 runs 15 residues. The germline V and J ends were trimmed by 5 bases and 1 base, with 14 bases remaining between them. This CDR3 is CASSARGRGNTEAFF. The DNA of the CDR3 is TGTGCCAGCAGCGCAAGGGGGAGGGGGAACACTGAAGCTTTCTTT. Full variable domain (missing parts from reference TRBV7-2 and TRBJ1-1): GAGVSQSPSNKVTEKGKDVELRCDPISGHTALYWYRQSLGQGLEFLIYFQGNSAPDKSGLPSDRFSAERTGGSVSTLTIQRTQQEDSAVYLCASSARGRGNTEAFFGQGTRLTVV.

V and J are TRBV5-6 and TRBJ2-7, with 10 bases that match TRBD1. Germline assignment: CDR1 SGHDT and CDR2 YYEEEE. The CDR3 is made up of 15 amino acids. V was pared by 3 bases and J by 2 bases, with 5 bases of the junction left unmatched. Here the CDR3 DNA reads TGTGCCAGCAGCTCAAGACAGGGGGCCCCCTACGAGCAGTACTTC. Translated: CASSSRQGAPYEQYF.

V is TRBV29-1 and J is TRBJ2-2, with D tentatively TRBD2 (5 bases). CDR3 length equals 13 residues. The germline V and J ends were trimmed by 5 bases and 6 bases, with 13 bases remaining between them. Germline V lookup: CDR1 SQVTM, CDR2 ANQGSEA. CDR3 sequence reads: CSVRLAYPGELFF. In nucleotides, the CDR3 is TGCAGCGTTCGCTTAGCGTACCCCGGGGAGCTGTTTTTT.

This clone was seen once. The gene calls are TRBV19 and TRBJ1-1, with D unclear. Germline V lookup: CDR1 LNHDA, CDR2 SQIVND (reference sequence). This CDR3 has 14 residues. Trimming removed 0 bases from V and 6 bases from J, with 11 bases in between. The CDR3 sequence is CASSIDSKEAEAFF. The CDR3 DNA reads TGTGCCAGTAGTATAGACAGTAAGGAGGCTGAAGCTTTCTTT.

There are a few counts of this clone. The chain combines TRBV19 with TRBJ1-1; 7 bases match TRBD1. The germline gives CDR1 LNHDA, CDR2 SQIVND (reference sequence). With V trimmed by 7 bases and J by 6 bases, 8 bases remained unmatched. The CDR3 totals 13 residues. This CDR3 reads CASNDRARAEAFF. The CDR3 nucleotides are TGTGCCAGTAATGACAGGGCGAGGGCTGAAGCTTTCTTT.

The V gene is TRBV7-3, the J gene TRBJ2-5, with D uncertain. V was pared by 6 bases and J by 3 bases, with 11 bases between. This CDR3 comprises 13 residues. Germline CDR1 and CDR2: SGHTA and FQGTGA. CDR3 region: CASRRGSKETQYF. DNA of the CDR3: TGTGCCAGCAGGAGAGGTAGCAAAGAGACCCAGTACTTC.

The V call is TRBV19, the J call TRBJ1-5; no clear D. Trimming took 4 bases from V and 3 from J, leaving 13 bases between them. CDR3 length: 15 residues. Germline V lookup: CDR1 LNHDA, CDR2 SQIVND (reference sequence). CDR3 in amino acids: CASSTFGGNNQPQHF. In DNA, the CDR3 is TGTGCCAGTAGTACATTCGGAGGCAACAATCAGCCCCAGCATTTT.

The rearrangement links TRBV6-5 to TRBJ2-1, with 10 bases fitting TRBD1. There are 15 residues in the CDR3. V lost 6 bases to trimming and J lost 2 bases; unmatched junction nucleotides: 4. The germline CDR1 and CDR2 sequences are MNHEY and SVGAGI. CDR3 residues: CASSWGTGAYNEQFF. CDR3 nucleotide sequence: TGTGCCAGCAGCTGGGGGACAGGGGCCTACAATGAGCAGTTCTTC.